The 10 T cell receptor beta chains in this list originate from one sample, sequenced in a study of T cells in Graves' hyperthyroidism and ophthalmopathy. Authors of the study amplified TCR beta CDR3 regions from RNA transcripts. HTBI primers were employed in a first-round RT-PCR of the TCR CDR3. TCRdb recomputed calls from the multiplex PCR reads with MiXCR, one row per CDR3 protein. Among about 560,000 distinct CDR3 sequences listed, 16% were seen once. What was sequenced was blood. These receptors were taken from a woman aged 18 to 35 with Graves' hyperthyroidism.

Comments on this clonotype: This could be a read error, since a much larger clone is one nucleotide away. J is TRBJ1-6 and V is TRBV2; no reliable D call. The CDR3 is made up of 14 amino acids. Germline V gives CDR1 SNHLY, CDR2 FYNNEI. The CDR3 protein is CDSSDGFYNSPLHF. As DNA, the CDR3 is TGTGACAGCAGTGACGGGTTTTATAATTCACCCCTCCACTTT.

This clonotype was found many times. The V and J genes are TRBV6-1 and TRBJ2-5; 11 nucleotides line up with TRBD2. The germline V gene encodes CDR1 MNHNS and CDR2 SASEGT. Trimming took 2 bases from V and 1 from J; bases not matched to a gene: 0. This CDR3 is 15 amino acids long. CDR3 amino acids: CASSETSGGQETQYF. DNA of the CDR3: TGTGCCAGCAGTGAAACTAGCGGGGGCCAAGAGACCCAGTACTTC.

The chain has TRBV29-1 and TRBJ2-7; D may be TRBD2 (6 bases). Per the germline V gene, CDR1 is SQVTM and CDR2 is ANQGSEA. Trimming pared 7 bases from V and 0 bases from J, leaving 13 bases between. This CDR3 contains 13 residues. As DNA, the CDR3 is TGCAGCGGGATAGGCGGGAACTCCTACGAGCAGTACTTC. Translated: CSGIGGNSYEQYF.

This clonotype came up a few times. The V call is TRBV10-3, the J call TRBJ1-5; 9 bases are shared with TRBD1. CDR1 and CDR2 (germline): ENHRY, SYGVKD. With 2 bases clipped from V and 6 bases from J, the junction kept 11 bases outside the gene matches. This CDR3 comprises 17 residues. The CDR3 DNA reads as TGTGCCATCAGTGAGGGAGGGACAGGGCGGCGGGGTCAGCCCCAGCATTTT. Its translation is CAISEGGTGRRGQPQHF.

This chain links TRBV7-9 with TRBJ1-4; 7 bases fit TRBD1. Germline loops: CDR1 SEHNR, CDR2 FQNEAQ (reference sequence). CDR3 length: 16 residues. The J segment lost 7 bases and the V segment lost 5 bases, leaving 13 bases of the junction unmatched. The CDR3 nucleotides are TGTGCCAGCAGCCTTGACAGGGTTGGGAGCAGTGAAAAACTGTTTTTT. Translated: CASSLDRVGSSEKLFF.

Only a few counts were recorded for this clonotype. The rearrangement uses TRBV10-3 and TRBJ2-1, with 11 bases matching TRBD2. The CDR3 length is 14 residues. Germline V gives CDR1 ENHRY, CDR2 SYGVKD. V lost 6 bases to trimming and J lost 5 bases; unmatched junction nucleotides: 3. CDR3 DNA sequence: TGTGCCATCAGGGAGACTAGCGGGGACAATGAGCAGTTCTTC. This encodes CAIRETSGDNEQFF.

This clonotype was observed a few times. The chain combines TRBV27 with TRBJ2-3, with D possibly TRBD2 on 6 matching bases. This CDR3 comprises 16 residues. The germline V and J ends were trimmed by 2 bases and 2 bases, with 14 bases remaining between them. Looked up from germline, CDR1 is MNHEY and CDR2 is SMNVEV (reference sequence). The DNA for the CDR3 is TGTGCCAGCAGTTTACTCCCAGCGGGCATCACAGATACGCAGTATTTT. Amino acid sequence: CASSLLPAGITDTQYF.

This clonotype was observed a few times. The chain is built from TRBV5-1 and TRBJ2-5, with 7 positions matching TRBD2. Germline V gene data show CDR1 as SGHRS and CDR2 as YFSETQ. V gave up 1 base and J gave up 5 bases; unmatched junction bases: 5. CDR3 length: 14 residues. The chain's CDR3 is CASSLFGRRETQYF. CDR3 in DNA: TGCGCCAGCAGCTTGTTCGGGAGGCGGGAGACCCAGTACTTC.

This clonotype has only a few counts. V and J are TRBV6-5 and TRBJ2-3, with D perhaps matching TRBD2 (6 bases). With 8 bases removed from V and 0 bases from J, the gap between germline ends came to 18 bases. From germline, CDR1 is MNHEY and CDR2 SVGAGI. This CDR3 comprises 16 residues. CDR3 amino acids: CASRDSATPSTDTQYF. CDR3 bases: TGTGCCAGCCGGGACTCCGCAACCCCTAGCACAGATACGCAGTATTTT.

This clonotype was observed a few times. V gene TRBV11-3 combines with J gene TRBJ2-5, with unresolved D. Trimming took 5 bases from V and 6 from J, leaving 4 bases between them. This CDR3 region has 10 residues. Germline V gene lookup returns CDR1 SGHNT and CDR2 YENEEA. The CDR3 loop reads CASSGQTQYF. CDR3 coding DNA: TGTGCCAGCAGCGGACAGACCCAGTACTTC. Looking up the rest from reference TRBV11-3 and TRBJ2-5 gives the full variable domain: EAGVVQSPRYKIIEKKQPVAFWCNPISGHNTLYWYLQNLGQGPELLIRYENEEAVDDSQLPKDRFSAERLKGVDSTLKIQPAELGDSAVYLCASSGQTQYFGPGTRLLVL.